The T cell receptor (beta chain) under discussion was sequenced for a study of technical replicates of blood from several donors (dated by TCRdb to about 2017). Library preparation employed the immunoSEQ multiplex PCR assay. TCRdb took this table from immuneACCESS and kept in-frame rearrangements with V and J called. Such tables lack part of the clones; where checked against another copy, unresolved V genes explain under half of the gap, and the rest is unexplained. This sample is represented by about 85,000 clones; around 94% of them were singletons. Clones ranked in the top ten supply around 0.25% of the sample. In the case of this clone: Its specific antigen is unknown. Base qualities were left out, and no much larger clone turns up one base away.

Its CDR3 holds 12 amino acids, cysteine through phenylalanine. The read is trimmed to its CDR3 DNA, 36 bases read in frame from base 1. V loses 5 bases, J loses 2 bases, and the germline ends lie 6 bases apart. CDR1 and CDR2, looked up from the germline V gene, are MNHEY and SVGAGI. This clonotype was sampled from a human donor in good health. This chain joins TRBV6-5 to TRBJ1-1; the D gene remains uncertain. Sequencing was carried out using T cells isolated from PBMCs. This receptor has the CDR3 CASSPSNTEAFF. The nucleotide sequence is given as TGTGCCAGCAGTCCTAGTAACACTGAAGCTTTCTTT.